This TCR beta chain emerged from a study of cytomegalovirus exposure and HLA in healthy donors. PCR was performed using 60 Vbeta and 13 Jbeta primers. Produced via immunoSEQ multiplex PCR; TCRdb's table is partial and in-frame only. The table has about 240,000 clones, roughly 87% seen once; the top ten hold around 5.7%. Trimming took off 2 bases at V and 3 bases at J, with 2 bases between the two ends. The CDR3 is 11 amino acids. Germline loops: CDR1 SGHDT, CDR2 YYEEEE. The clonotype comes from a woman aged 40-49 years in good health and CMV-seropositive. This chain uses TRBV5-6 with TRBJ1-1; no reliable D call. The material sequenced was PBMCs. The CDR3 DNA reads as TGTGCCAGCAGCTTCTACACTGAAGCTTTCTTT. This codes for CASSFYTEAFF.